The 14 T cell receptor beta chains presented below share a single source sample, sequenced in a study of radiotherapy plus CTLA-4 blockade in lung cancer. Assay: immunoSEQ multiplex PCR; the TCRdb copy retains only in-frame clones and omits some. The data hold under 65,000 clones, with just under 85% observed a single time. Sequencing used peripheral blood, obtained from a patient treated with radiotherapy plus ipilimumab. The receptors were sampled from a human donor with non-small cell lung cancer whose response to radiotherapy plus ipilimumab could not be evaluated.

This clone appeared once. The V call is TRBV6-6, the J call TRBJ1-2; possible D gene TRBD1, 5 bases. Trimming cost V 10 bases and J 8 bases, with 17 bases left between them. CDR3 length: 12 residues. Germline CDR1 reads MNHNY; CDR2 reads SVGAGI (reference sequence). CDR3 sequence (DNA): TGTGCCACCTTTCACCCGGGGGGAGGCTACACCTTC. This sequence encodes CATFHPGGGYTF.

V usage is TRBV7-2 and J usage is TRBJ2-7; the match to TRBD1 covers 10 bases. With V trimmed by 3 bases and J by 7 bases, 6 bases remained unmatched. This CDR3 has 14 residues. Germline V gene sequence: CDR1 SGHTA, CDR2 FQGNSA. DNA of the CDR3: TGTGCCAGCAGCTTTAGACAGGGGGCGGGGGAGCAGTACTTC. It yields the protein CASSFRQGAGEQYF.

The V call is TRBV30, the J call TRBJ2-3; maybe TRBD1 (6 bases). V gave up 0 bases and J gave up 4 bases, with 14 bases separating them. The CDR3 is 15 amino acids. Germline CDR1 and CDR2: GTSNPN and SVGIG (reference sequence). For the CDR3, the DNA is TGTGCCTGGAGTGTAGTCGGCAGGGGAGCAGATACGCAGTATTTT. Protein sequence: CAWSVVGRGADTQYF.

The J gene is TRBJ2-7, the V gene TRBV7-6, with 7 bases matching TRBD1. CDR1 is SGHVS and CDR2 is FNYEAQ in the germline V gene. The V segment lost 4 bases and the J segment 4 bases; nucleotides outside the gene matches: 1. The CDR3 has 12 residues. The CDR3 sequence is CASSSTGYEQYF. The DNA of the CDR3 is TGTGCCAGCAGCTCGACAGGGTACGAGCAGTACTTC.

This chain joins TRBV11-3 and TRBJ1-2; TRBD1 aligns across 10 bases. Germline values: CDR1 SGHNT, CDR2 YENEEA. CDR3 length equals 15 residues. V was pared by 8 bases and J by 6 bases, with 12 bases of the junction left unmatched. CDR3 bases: TGTGCCAGCGGAAATGGGACAGGGGAAGGAAATGGCTACACCTTC. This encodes CASGNGTGEGNGYTF.

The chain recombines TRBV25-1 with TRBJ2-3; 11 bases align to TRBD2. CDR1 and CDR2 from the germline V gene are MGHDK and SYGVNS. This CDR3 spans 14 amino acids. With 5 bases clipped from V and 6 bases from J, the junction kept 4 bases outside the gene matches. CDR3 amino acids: CASSSSGRKDTQYF. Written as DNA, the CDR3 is TGTGCCAGCAGTTCTAGCGGGAGGAAGGATACGCAGTATTTT.

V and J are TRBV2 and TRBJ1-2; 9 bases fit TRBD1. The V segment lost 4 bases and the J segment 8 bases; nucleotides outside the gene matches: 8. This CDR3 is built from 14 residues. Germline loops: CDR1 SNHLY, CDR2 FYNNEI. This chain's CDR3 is CASSAGTGNKGYTF. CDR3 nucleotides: TGTGCCAGCAGTGCGGGGACAGGGAATAAAGGCTACACCTTC.

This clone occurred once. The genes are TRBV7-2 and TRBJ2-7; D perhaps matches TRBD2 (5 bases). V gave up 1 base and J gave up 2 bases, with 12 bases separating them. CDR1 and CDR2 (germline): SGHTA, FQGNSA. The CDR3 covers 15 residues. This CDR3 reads CASSLEGPGTYEQYF. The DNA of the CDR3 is TGTGCCAGCAGCTTAGAAGGACCGGGAACCTACGAGCAGTACTTC.

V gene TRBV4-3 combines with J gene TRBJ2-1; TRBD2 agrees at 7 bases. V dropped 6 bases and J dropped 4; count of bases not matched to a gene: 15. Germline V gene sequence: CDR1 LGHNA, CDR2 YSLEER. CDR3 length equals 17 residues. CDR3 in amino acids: CASSPGASGRKYNEQFF. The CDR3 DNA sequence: TGCGCCAGCAGTCCCGGGGCTAGCGGAAGGAAATACAATGAGCAGTTCTTC.

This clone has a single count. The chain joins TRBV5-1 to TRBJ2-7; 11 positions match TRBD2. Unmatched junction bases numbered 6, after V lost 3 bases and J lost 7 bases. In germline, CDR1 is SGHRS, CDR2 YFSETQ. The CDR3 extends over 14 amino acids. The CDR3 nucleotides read TGCGCCAGCAGCTCGACTAGCGGGGATCGTGAGCAGTACTTC. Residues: CASSSTSGDREQYF.

The CDR3 region has the DNA TGTGCCAGCAGCACCCTGACAGGACTCCCCCCGGGCTACACCTTC. Protein product: CASSTLTGLPPGYTF. The J gene is TRBJ1-2, the V gene TRBV7-2, with a possible D match to TRBD1 (6 bases). Per the germline V gene, CDR1 is SGHTA and CDR2 is FQGNSA. The CDR3 extends over 15 amino acids. V gave up 5 bases and J gave up 8 bases, with 21 bases separating them.

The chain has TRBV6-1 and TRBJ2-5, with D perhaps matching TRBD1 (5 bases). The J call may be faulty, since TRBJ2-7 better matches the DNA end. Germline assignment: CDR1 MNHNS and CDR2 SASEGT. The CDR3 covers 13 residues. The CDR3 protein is CASSRQRHLEQYF. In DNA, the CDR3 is TGTGCCAGCAGCCGACAGAGGCATCTCGAGCAGTACTTC.

The CDR3 nucleotides read TGCGCCAGCAGTGACGTGAAACCCGGGACTAGCGGATTCAATGAGCAGTTCTTC. Its translation: CASSDVKPGTSGFNEQFF. The chain employs TRBV10-2 and TRBJ2-1; 11 nucleotides align to TRBD2. V shed 3 bases, J shed 6 bases, and the junction held 13 bases outside the gene matches. The CDR3 runs to 18 residues. Per germline, CDR1 WSHSY and CDR2 SAAADI.

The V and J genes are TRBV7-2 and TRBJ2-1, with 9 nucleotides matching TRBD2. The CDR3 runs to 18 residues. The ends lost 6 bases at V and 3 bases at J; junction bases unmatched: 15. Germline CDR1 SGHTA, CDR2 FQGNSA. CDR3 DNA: TGTGCCAGCAGTCTCGGCGGGAGGGCCGTTGCGTACTACAATGAGCAGTTCTTC. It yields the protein CASSLGGRAVAYYNEQFF. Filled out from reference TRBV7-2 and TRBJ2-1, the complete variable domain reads GAGVSQSPSNKVTEKGKDVELRCDPISGHTALYWYRQSLGQGLEFLIYFQGNSAPDKSGLPSDRFSAERTGGSVSTLTIQRTQQEDSAVYLCASSLGGRAVAYYNEQFFGPGTRLTVL.